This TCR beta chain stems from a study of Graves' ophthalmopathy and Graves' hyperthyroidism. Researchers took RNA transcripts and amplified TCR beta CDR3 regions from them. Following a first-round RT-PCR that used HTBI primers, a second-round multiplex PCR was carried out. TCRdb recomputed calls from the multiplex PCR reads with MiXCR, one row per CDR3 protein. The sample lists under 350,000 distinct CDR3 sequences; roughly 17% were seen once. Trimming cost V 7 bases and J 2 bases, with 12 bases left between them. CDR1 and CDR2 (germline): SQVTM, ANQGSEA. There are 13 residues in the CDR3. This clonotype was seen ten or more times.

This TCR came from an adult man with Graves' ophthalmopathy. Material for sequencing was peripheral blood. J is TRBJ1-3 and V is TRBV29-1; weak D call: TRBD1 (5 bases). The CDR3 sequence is CSARGLTGNTIYF. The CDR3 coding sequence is TGCAGCGCTCGGGGGTTAACTGGAAACACCATATATTTT.